The 6 T cell receptor beta chains given below trace back to one sample, sequenced in a study of early T cells in non-severe SARS-CoV-2 infection. One entry per CDR3 protein, called by TCRdb with MiXCR from the 5' RACE reads. Of tens of thousands of distinct CDR3 sequences listed, approximately 15% were seen once; the top ten hold about 3.7%. Sequenced material: whole blood, taken at baseline. These receptors originate from an adult who was a healthcare worker with PCR-confirmed SARS-CoV-2 infection or an uninfected control (not recorded which).

This clonotype was seen at least ten times. The chain is built from TRBV2 and TRBJ2-1, with D possibly being TRBD1 or TRBD2 (5 bases each). Germline V CDR1 and CDR2: SNHLY, FYNNEI. The CDR3 totals 14 residues. The ends were cut back, 3 bases at V and 7 bases at J, with 13 bases in the middle. This CDR3 is CASSDYGWGNEQFF. The CDR3 DNA sequence: TGTGCCAGCAGTGATTACGGCTGGGGGAATGAGCAGTTCTTC. The variable domain in full, with the rest retrieved from reference TRBV2 and TRBJ2-1, is EPEVTQTPSHQVTQMGQEVILRCVPISNHLYFYWYRQILGQKVEFLVSFYNNEISEKSEIFDDQFSVERPDGSNFTLKIRSTKLEDSAMYFCASSDYGWGNEQFFGPGTRLTVL.

This clonotype has more than one count but fewer than ten. The chain employs TRBV7-3 and TRBJ2-6; 7 bases align to TRBD2. Unmatched junction bases numbered 1, after V lost 5 bases and J lost 0 bases. CDR3 length: 15 residues. CDR1 and CDR2 (germline): SGHTA, FQGTGA. In DNA, the CDR3 is TGTGCCAGCAGCCGGACTAGCTCTGGGGCCAACGTCCTGACTTTC. Protein sequence: CASSRTSSGANVLTF.

This clonotype has more than one count but fewer than ten. The chain has TRBV15 and TRBJ1-4; tentative D call: TRBD1 (5 bases). The CDR3 consists of 18 residues. Looked up from germline, CDR1 is LNHNV and CDR2 is YYDKDF (reference sequence). Trimming took 1 base from V and 0 from J, leaving 15 bases between them. The DNA for the CDR3 is TGTGCCACCAGCAGAGTCGCCGGGACCGCCTCAACTAATGAAAAACTGTTTTTT. It translates to CATSRVAGTASTNEKLFF.

This chain links TRBV7-9 with TRBJ2-7, with D unresolved. Trimming left V 0 bases short and J 1 base short, with 7 bases between. The CDR3 spans 14 residues. CDR1 and CDR2 (germline): SEHNR, FQNEAQ (reference sequence). The CDR3 region has the DNA TGTGCCAGCAGCTTAGCGGCAGTATCCTACGAGCAGTACTTC. This gives the protein CASSLAAVSYEQYF.

This clonotype occurred many times. V gene TRBV29-1 combines with J gene TRBJ1-1; D is possibly TRBD1 (5 bases). The V and J ends lost 4 bases and 0 bases respectively, with 15 bases between them. In germline, CDR1 is SQVTM, CDR2 ANQGSEA. The CDR3 has 15 amino acids. CDR3 protein: CSVAIGAVVNTEAFF. The CDR3 coding sequence is TGCAGCGTTGCTATAGGGGCGGTGGTGAACACTGAAGCTTTCTTT. Full variable domain (outside the CDR3, taken from reference TRBV29-1 and TRBJ1-1): SAVISQKPSRDICQRGTSLTIQCQVDSQVTMMFWYRQQPGQSLTLIATANQGSEATYESGFVIDKFPISRPNLTFSTLTVSNMSPEDSSIYLCSVAIGAVVNTEAFFGQGTRLTVV.

This clonotype showed up just a few times. The V and J genes are TRBV28 and TRBJ1-2; tentatively, D is TRBD1 (5 bases). Germline CDR1 is MDHEN and CDR2 is SYDVKM. V shed 3 bases and J shed 4 bases, with 9 bases lying between them. The CDR3 contains 13 residues. The CDR3 spells CASSLRGPYGYTF. The DNA of the CDR3 is TGTGCCAGCAGTTTGCGGGGCCCCTATGGCTACACCTTC.